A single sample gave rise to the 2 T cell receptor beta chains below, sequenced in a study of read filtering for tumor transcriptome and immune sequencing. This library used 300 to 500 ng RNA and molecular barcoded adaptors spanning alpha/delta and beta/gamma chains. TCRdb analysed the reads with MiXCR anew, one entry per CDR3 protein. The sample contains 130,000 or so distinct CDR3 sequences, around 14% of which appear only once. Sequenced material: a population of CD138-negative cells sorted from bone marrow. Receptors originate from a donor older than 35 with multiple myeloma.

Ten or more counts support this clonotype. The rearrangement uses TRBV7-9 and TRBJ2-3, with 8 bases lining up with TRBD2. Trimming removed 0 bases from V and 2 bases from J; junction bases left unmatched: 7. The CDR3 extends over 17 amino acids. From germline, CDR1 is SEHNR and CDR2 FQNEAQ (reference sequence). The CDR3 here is CASSLALAGQFTDTQYF. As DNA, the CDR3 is TGTGCCAGCAGCTTAGCCCTAGCGGGCCAATTCACAGATACGCAGTATTTT.

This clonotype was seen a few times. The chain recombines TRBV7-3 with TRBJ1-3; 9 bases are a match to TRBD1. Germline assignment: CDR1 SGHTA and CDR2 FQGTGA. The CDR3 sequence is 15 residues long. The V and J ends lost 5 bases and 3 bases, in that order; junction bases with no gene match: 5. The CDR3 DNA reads TGTGCCAGCAGCGAGCGGACAGGGGTTGGAAACACCATATATTTT. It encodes CASSERTGVGNTIYF.